This TCR beta chain was profiled in a study of graft-versus-host responses after intestinal transplantation. Study summary: Multivisceral, liver-intestinal, or isolated intestinal grafts went to recipients. Study observations and caveats: Early after transplant, HvG declines were associated with peak levels of circulating GvH clones. Allografts from individuals with graft-donor T cell macrochimerism displayed high graft-versus-host to host-versus-graft clonal ratios. Present in recipient marrow, GvH clones included some that appeared first in ileum or blood.

Comment on this clone: What it recognizes is unknown.

The V and J ends lost 3 bases and 1 base respectively, with 12 bases between them. Germline CDR1 reads SGHNT; CDR2 reads YENEEA. This CDR3 is 15 amino acids long. TCRdb keeps only in-frame clones here, not all; method: immunoSEQ multiplex PCR. The profile shows 95,000 to 110,000 clones, over 85% of them singletons. This sequence was found in a human donor who received an intestinal transplant. V gene TRBV11-3 combines with J gene TRBJ1-1, with D unresolved. The material sequenced was unstimulated CD8+ T cells sorted from spleen or lymph node cells, taken before intestinal transplant. The DNA of the CDR3 is TGTGCCAGCAGCTTTTGGCAAGGCTCGAACACTGAAGCTTTCTTT. Residues: CASSFWQGSNTEAFF.